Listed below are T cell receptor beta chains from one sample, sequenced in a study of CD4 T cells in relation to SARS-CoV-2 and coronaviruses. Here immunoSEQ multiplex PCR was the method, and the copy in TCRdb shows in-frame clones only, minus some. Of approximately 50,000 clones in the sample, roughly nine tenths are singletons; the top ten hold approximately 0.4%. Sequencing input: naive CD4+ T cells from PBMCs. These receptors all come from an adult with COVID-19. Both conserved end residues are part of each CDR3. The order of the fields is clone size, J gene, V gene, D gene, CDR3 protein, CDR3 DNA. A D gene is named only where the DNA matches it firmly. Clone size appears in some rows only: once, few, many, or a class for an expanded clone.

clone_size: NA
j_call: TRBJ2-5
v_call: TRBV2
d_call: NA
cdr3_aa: CASSFGGLSRETQYF
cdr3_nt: TGTGCCAGCAGTTTTGGGGGGCTTTCACGGGAGACCCAGTACTTC

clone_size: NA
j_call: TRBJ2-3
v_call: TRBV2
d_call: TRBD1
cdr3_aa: CASKDRGGRTDTQYF
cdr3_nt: TGTGCCAGCAAAGACAGGGGCGGACGCACAGATACGCAGTATTTT

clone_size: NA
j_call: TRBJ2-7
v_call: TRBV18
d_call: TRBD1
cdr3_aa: CASSPTGTGSYEQYF
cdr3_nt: TGTGCCAGCTCACCAACAGGGACAGGGTCCTACGAGCAGTACTTC

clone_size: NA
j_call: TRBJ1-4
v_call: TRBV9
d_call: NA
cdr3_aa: CASSVEVGLQSNEKLFF
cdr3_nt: TGTGCCAGCAGCGTAGAGGTGGGGCTACAGTCTAATGAAAAACTGTTTTTT

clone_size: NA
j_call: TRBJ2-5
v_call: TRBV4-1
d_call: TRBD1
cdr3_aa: CASRPSTPGSETGDDETQYF
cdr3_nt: TGCGCCAGCAGACCAAGTACGCCAGGTTCCGAGACAGGGGATGACGAGACCCAGTACTTC

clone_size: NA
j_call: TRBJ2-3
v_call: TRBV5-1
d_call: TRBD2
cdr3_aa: CASSLAEREMGDTDTQYF
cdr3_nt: TGCGCCAGCAGCTTGGCCGAGCGGGAGATGGGGGACACAGATACGCAGTATTTT

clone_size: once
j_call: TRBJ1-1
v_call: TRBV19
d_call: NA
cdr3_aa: CASSLRSKAAFF
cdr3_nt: TGTGCCAGTAGTCTGCGGAGTAAAGCAGCTTTCTTT

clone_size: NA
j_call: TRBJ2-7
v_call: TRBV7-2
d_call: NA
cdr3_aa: CASSLLRASSSYEQYF
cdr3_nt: TGTGCCAGCAGCTTATTGAGAGCCAGTAGTTCCTACGAGCAGTACTTC

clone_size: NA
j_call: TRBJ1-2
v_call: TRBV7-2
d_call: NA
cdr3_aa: CASSRGNYGYTF
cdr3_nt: TGTGCCAGCAGTAGGGGTAACTATGGCTACACCTTC

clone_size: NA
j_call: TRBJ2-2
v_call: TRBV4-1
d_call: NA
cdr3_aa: CASSNPVRGTGELFF
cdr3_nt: TGCGCCAGCAGCAACCCCGTCAGGGGTACCGGGGAGCTGTTTTTT

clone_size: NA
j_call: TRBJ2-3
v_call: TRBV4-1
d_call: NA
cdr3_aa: CASSPVAGSTDTQYF
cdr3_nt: TGCGCCAGCAGCCCCGTTGCGGGAAGCACAGATACGCAGTATTTT

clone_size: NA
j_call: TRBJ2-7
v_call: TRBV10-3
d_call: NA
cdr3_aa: CAISEKDRTYEQYF
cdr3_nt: TGTGCCATCAGTGAGAAAGACAGGACCTACGAGCAGTACTTC

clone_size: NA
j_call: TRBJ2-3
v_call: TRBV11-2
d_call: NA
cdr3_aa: CASNPLGAERGGSTDTQYF
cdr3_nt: TGTGCCAGCAACCCTCTCGGCGCGGAGCGAGGAGGGAGCACAGATACGCAGTATTTT

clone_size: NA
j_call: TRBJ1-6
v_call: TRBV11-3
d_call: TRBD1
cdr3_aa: CASSSRQGDQFNSPLHF
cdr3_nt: TGTGCCAGCAGCTCCCGACAGGGGGATCAGTTTAATTCACCCCTCCACTTT

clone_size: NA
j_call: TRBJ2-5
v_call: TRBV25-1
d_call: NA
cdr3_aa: CASSETGLNQETQYF
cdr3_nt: TGTGCCAGCAGTGAAACTGGACTGAATCAAGAGACCCAGTACTTC

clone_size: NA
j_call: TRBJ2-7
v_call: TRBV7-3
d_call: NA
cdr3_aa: CASSIGAGQGEQYF
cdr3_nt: TGTGCCAGCAGCATCGGGGCGGGACAAGGCGAGCAGTACTTC

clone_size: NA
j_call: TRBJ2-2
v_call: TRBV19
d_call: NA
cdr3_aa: CASSSPGLSNTGELFF
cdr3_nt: TGTGCCAGTAGTTCACCGGGACTTTCGAACACCGGGGAGCTGTTTTTT

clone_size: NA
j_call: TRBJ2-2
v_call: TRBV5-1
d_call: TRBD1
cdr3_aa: CASSLGSRTGGNTGELFF
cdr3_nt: TGCGCCAGCAGCTTGGGGTCCCGGACAGGGGGCAACACCGGGGAGCTGTTTTTT

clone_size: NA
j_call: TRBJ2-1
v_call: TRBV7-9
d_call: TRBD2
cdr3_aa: CASSLRGGGRSLYNEQFF
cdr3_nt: TGTGCCAGCAGCTTACGGGGTGGCGGGAGATCCCTCTACAATGAGCAGTTCTTC

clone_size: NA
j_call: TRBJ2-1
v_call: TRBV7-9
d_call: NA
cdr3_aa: CASSLYDINEQFF
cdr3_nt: TGTGCCAGCAGCTTATATGACATCAATGAGCAGTTCTTC

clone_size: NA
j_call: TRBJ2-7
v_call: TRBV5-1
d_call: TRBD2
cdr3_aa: CASSRFLAGDSEQYF
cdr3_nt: TGCGCCAGCAGCCGTTTCCTAGCGGGAGATAGCGAGCAGTACTTC

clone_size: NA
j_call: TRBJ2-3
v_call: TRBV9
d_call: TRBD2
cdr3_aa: CASSVGLAGGSADTQYF
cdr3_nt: TGTGCCAGCAGCGTAGGACTAGCGGGAGGCTCTGCAGATACGCAGTATTTT

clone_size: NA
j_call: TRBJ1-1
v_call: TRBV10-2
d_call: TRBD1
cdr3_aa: CASSSTGGGTEAFF
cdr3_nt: TGCGCCAGCAGTTCGACAGGGGGCGGCACTGAAGCTTTCTTT

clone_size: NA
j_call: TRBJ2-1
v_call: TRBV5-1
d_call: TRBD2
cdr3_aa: CASSFLAGVLGEQFF
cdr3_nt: TGCGCCAGCAGCTTTCTGGCGGGAGTACTCGGTGAGCAGTTCTTC

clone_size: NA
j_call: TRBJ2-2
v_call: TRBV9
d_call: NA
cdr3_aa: CASSLAGELFF
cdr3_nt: TGTGCCAGCAGCCTGGCCGGGGAGCTGTTTTTT

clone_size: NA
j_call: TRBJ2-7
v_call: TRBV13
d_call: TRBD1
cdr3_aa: CASSSGTGYEQYF
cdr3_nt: TGTGCCAGCAGCTCTGGGACAGGCTACGAGCAGTACTTC

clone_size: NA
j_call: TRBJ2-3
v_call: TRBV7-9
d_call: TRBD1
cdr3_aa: CASSRGGQGPYTQYF
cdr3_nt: TGTGCCAGCAGCCGAGGGGGACAGGGGCCGTATACGCAGTATTTT

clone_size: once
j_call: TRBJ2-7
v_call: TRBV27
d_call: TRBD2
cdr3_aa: CASSLLAGGLVSEQYF
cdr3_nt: TGTGCCAGCAGTTTACTAGCGGGAGGGCTGGTCTCCGAGCAGTACTTC

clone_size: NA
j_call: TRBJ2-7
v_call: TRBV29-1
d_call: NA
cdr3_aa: CSVEDHSYEQYF
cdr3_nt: TGCAGCGTTGAAGATCATAGTTACGAGCAGTACTTC

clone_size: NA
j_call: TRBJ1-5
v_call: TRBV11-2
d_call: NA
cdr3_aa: CASSSDPSNQPQHF
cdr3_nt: TGTGCCAGCAGCTCGGACCCGTCCAATCAGCCCCAGCATTTT

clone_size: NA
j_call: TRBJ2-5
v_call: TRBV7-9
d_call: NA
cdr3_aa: CASSLEVQFRDSQETQYF
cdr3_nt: TGTGCCAGCAGCTTAGAGGTACAGTTCCGGGACTCACAAGAGACCCAGTACTTC

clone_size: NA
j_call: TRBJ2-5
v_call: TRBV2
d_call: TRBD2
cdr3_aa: CASTTGTNQETQYF
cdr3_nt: TGTGCCAGCACCACTGGGACTAACCAAGAGACCCAGTACTTC

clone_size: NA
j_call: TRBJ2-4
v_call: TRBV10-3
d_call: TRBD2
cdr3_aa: CAITKAGGGRSKNIQYF
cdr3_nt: TGTGCCATCACCAAAGCGGGAGGGGGGAGGTCCAAAAACATTCAGTACTTC

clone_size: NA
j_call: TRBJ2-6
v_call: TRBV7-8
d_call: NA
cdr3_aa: CASSLVRTAGANVLTF
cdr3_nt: TGTGCCAGCAGCTTAGTCCGGACAGCTGGGGCCAACGTCCTGACTTTC

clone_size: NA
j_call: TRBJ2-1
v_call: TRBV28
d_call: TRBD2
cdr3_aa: CASSFSAGGPNEQFF
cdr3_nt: TGTGCCAGCAGTTTTTCGGCGGGAGGGCCCAATGAGCAGTTCTTC

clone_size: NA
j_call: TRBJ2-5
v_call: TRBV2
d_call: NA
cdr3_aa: CASSEALSRGVKTQYF
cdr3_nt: TGTGCCAGCAGTGAAGCGCTCTCCAGGGGAGTGAAGACCCAGTACTTC

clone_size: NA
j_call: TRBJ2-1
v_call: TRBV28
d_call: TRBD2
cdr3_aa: CASSLASGSADEQFF
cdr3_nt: TGTGCCAGCAGTTTGGCTAGCGGGAGTGCTGATGAGCAGTTCTTC

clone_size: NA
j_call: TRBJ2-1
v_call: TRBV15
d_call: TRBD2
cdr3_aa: CATERDGRRFF
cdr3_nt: TGTGCCACCGAGCGGGATGGGAGGCGGTTCTTC

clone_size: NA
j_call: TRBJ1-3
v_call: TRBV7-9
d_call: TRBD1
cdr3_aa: CASSPQGAGNTIYF
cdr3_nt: TGTGCCAGCAGCCCGCAGGGGGCTGGAAACACCATATATTTT

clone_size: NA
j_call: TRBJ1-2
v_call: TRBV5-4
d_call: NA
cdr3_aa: CASSVLGGSDYGYTF
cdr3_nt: TGTGCCAGCAGCGTCCTAGGGGGTTCGGACTATGGCTACACCTTC

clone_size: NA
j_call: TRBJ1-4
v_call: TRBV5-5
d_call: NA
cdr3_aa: CASSSEVSEKLFF
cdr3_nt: TGTGCCAGCAGCAGTGAAGTGAGCGAAAAACTGTTTTTT

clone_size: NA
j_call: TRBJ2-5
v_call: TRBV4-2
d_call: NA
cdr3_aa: CASTPGQSGQETQYF
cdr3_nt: TGTGCCTCTACCCCCGGGCAATCGGGCCAAGAGACCCAGTACTTC

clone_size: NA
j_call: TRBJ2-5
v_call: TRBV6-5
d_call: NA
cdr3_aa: CASSRTAQETQYF
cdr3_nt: TGTGCCAGCAGTCGGACAGCACAAGAGACCCAGTACTTC

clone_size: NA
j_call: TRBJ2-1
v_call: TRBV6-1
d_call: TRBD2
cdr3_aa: CASSELPSGRYNEQFF
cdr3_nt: TGTGCCAGCAGTGAATTGCCTAGCGGGAGATACAATGAGCAGTTCTTC

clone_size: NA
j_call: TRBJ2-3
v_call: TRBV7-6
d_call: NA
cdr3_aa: CASSTIRNSGRRPDTQYF
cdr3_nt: TGTGCCAGCAGCACCATACGAAATTCCGGGAGAAGGCCAGATACGCAGTATTTT

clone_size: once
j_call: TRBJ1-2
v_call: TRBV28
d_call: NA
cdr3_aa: CASSSPAGLNYGYTF
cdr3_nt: TGTGCCAGCAGCTCCCCGGCAGGCCTTAACTATGGCTACACCTTC

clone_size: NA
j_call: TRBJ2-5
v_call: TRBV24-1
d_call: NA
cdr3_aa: CATSGLNGAQETQYF
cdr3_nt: TGTGCCACCAGTGGTCTCAATGGGGCCCAAGAGACCCAGTACTTC

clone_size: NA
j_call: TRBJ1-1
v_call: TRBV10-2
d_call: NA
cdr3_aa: CASRDGGMVTEAFF
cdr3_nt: TGCGCCAGCCGAGATGGGGGAATGGTGACTGAAGCTTTCTTT

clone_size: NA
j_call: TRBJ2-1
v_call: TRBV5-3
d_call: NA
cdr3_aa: CARSGQPGRGYNEQFF
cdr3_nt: TGTGCCAGAAGCGGTCAGCCGGGACGGGGGTACAATGAGCAGTTCTTC

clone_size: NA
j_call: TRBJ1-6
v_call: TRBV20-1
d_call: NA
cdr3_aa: CSASARGYNSPLHF
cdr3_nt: TGCAGTGCTAGTGCCAGGGGCTATAATTCACCCCTCCACTTT

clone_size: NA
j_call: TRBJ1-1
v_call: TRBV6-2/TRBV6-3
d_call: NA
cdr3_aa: CASSYTGEAFF
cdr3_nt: TGTGCCAGCAGTTATACTGGTGAAGCTTTCTTT

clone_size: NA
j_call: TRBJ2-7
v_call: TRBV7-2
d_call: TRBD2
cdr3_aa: CASSLQPGRDYEQYF
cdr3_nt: TGTGCCAGCAGCTTACAACCCGGGAGGGACTACGAGCAGTACTTC

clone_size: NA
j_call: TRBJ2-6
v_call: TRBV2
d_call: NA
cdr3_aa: CASSDSPPGANVLTF
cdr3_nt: TGTGCCAGCAGTGATTCGCCGCCTGGGGCCAACGTCCTGACTTTC

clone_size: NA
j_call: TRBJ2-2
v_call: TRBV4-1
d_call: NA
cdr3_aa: CASSLWNTGELFF
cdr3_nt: TGCGCCAGCAGCCTGTGGAACACCGGGGAGCTGTTTTTT

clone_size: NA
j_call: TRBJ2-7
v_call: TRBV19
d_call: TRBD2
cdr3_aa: CASSASGSGSYEQYF
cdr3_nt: TGTGCCAGTAGTGCTAGCGGGAGTGGTTCCTACGAGCAGTACTTC

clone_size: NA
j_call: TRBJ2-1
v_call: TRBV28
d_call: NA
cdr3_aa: CASSLVWAEQFF
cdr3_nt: TGTGCCAGCAGTTTAGTTTGGGCTGAGCAGTTCTTC

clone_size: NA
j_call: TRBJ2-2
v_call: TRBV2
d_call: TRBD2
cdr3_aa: CASGVIAGVGTGELFF
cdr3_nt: TGTGCCAGCGGAGTGATAGCGGGAGTAGGCACCGGGGAGCTGTTTTTT

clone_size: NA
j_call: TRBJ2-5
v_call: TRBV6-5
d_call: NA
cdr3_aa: CASSYSPGYYETQYF
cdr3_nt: TGTGCCAGCAGTTACTCCCCAGGGTATTACGAGACCCAGTACTTC

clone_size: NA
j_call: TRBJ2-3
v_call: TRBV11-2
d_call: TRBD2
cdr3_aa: CASSLVGGSKDTQYF
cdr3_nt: TGTGCCAGCAGCTTAGTTGGCGGGAGTAAAGATACGCAGTATTTT